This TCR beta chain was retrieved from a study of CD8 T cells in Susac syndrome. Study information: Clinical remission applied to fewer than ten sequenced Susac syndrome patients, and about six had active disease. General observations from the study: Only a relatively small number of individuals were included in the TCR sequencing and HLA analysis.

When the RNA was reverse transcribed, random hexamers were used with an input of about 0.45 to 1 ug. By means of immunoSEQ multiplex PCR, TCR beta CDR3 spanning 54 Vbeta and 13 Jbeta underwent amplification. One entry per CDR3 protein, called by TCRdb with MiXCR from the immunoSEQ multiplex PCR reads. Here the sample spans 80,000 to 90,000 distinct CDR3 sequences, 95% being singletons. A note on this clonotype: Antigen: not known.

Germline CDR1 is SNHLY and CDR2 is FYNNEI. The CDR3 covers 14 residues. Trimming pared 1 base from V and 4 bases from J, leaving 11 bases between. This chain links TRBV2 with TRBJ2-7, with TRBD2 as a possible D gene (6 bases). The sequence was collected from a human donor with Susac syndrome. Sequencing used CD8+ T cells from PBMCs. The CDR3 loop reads CASSEGSAGYEQYF. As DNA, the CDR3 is TGTGCCAGCAGTGAAGGTAGCGCGGGGTACGAGCAGTACTTC. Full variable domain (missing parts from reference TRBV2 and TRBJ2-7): EPEVTQTPSHQVTQMGQEVILRCVPISNHLYFYWYRQILGQKVEFLVSFYNNEISEKSEIFDDQFSVERPDGSNFTLKIRSTKLEDSAMYFCASSEGSAGYEQYFGPGTRLTVT.